Shown below are 21 T cell receptor beta chains from a single sample sequenced in a study of blood T cell repertoires in COVID-19. Some clones are missing from TCRdb's copy, which holds only in-frame ones; the method was immunoSEQ multiplex PCR. The profile covers about 110,000 clones, with approximately 70% appearing a single time and less than 10% taken by the ten largest. Source material: peripheral blood. The receptors stem from a woman aged 60-75 years with acute or convalescent COVID-19.

This clone was detected only once. The V gene is TRBV5-4, the J gene TRBJ1-1; TRBD1 matches 11 bases. This CDR3 spans 15 amino acids. V shed 0 bases, J shed 4 bases, and the junction held 2 bases outside the gene matches. The V gene's germline CDR1 is SGHNT and CDR2 YYREEE (reference sequence). The CDR3 DNA follows: TGTGCCAGCAGCTTGGCCGGGACAGGGGGCACTGAAGCTTTCTTT. It yields the protein CASSLAGTGGTEAFF. Complete variable domain (other parts from reference TRBV5-4 and TRBJ1-1): ETGVTQSPTHLIKTRGQQVTLRCSSQSGHNTVSWYQQALGQGPQFIFQYYREEENGRGNFPPRFSGLQFPNYSSELNVNALELDDSALYLCASSLAGTGGTEAFFGQGTRLTVV.

This clone turned up a few times. The V and J genes are TRBV4-3 and TRBJ1-5; D is undetermined. The V end was cut by 0 bases, the J end by 2 bases, with 14 bases between. Per the germline V gene, CDR1 is LGHNA and CDR2 is YSLEER. CDR3 length: 17 amino acids. The CDR3 here is CASSQEARMVGNQPQHF. DNA of the CDR3: TGCGCCAGCAGCCAAGAAGCCAGGATGGTAGGCAATCAGCCCCAGCATTTT.

This chain uses TRBV12-2 with TRBJ1-1. TRBV12-2 constitutes a pseudogene. This CDR3 comprises 13 residues. The DNA of the CDR3 is TGTGCAAGTCGCAAAGAGGTGAACACTGAAGCTTTCTTT. This translates into CASRKEVNTEAFF.

This sequence joins TRBV28 and TRBJ2-1, with 10 bases lining up with TRBD2. The CDR3 sequence is 17 residues long. Germline trimming cut 5 bases from V and 4 bases from J; bases unmatched to any gene: 11. CDR1 and CDR2 (germline): MDHEN, SYDVKM. The CDR3 loop is CASSPTSGRLRYNEQFF. CDR3 DNA sequence: TGTGCCAGCAGTCCGACTAGCGGGCGGCTCCGTTACAATGAGCAGTTCTTC.

The rearrangement uses TRBV5-4 and TRBJ1-2, with a weak D call TRBD1 (5 bases). Germline CDR1 is SGHNT and CDR2 is YYREEE (reference sequence). The CDR3 extends over 12 amino acids. V dropped 4 bases and J dropped 10 bases, with 14 bases sitting between them. CDR3 nucleotides: TGTGCCAGCAGCCTACAGGTACGGAACTACACCTTC. Protein product: CASSLQVRNYTF.

The chain carries TRBV4-2 and TRBJ1-2; possible D gene TRBD1, 5 bases. V was clipped by 1 base and J by 1 base, with 10 bases between them. The length of the CDR3 is 15 residues. CDR1 is LGHNA, CDR2 YNFKEQ, per germline. The CDR3 DNA follows: TGTGCCAGCAGCCAAGGCGGGGGGGATAACTATGGCTACACCTTC. Translating it yields CASSQGGGDNYGYTF.

This chain uses TRBV7-3 with TRBJ2-2; 11 bases are shared with TRBD2. V gave up 4 bases and J gave up 1 base; unmatched junction bases: 5. The CDR3 spans 17 residues. Per the germline V gene, CDR1 is SGHTA and CDR2 is FQGTGA. CDR3 in amino acids: CASSSLGLAGNTGELFF. The DNA for the CDR3 is TGTGCCAGCAGCTCCCTCGGACTAGCGGGGAACACCGGGGAGCTGTTTTTT.

With respect to this clone: Other DNA sequences from this sample encode an identical CDR3 as well. This chain uses TRBV18 with TRBJ1-1; the D gene is possibly TRBD1 (5 bases). Per germline, CDR1 KGHSH and CDR2 LQKENI. Trimming took off 3 bases at V and 5 bases at J, with 28 bases between the two ends. This CDR3 comprises 19 residues. As DNA, the CDR3 is TGTGCCAGCTCACCCCGGGGGGGATACGATGGGGGTGAGGGAACTGAAGCTTTCTTT. This translates into CASSPRGGYDGGEGTEAFF.

The rearrangement joins TRBV6-5 to TRBJ1-1; D possibly corresponds to TRBD1 (5 bases). Germline CDR1 MNHEY, CDR2 SVGAGI. Trimming shortened V by 7 bases and J by 0 bases, and 15 bases separated the two germline ends. The CDR3 is made up of 15 amino acids. CDR3 amino acids: CASKGEGLMNTEAFF. CDR3 sequence (DNA): TGTGCCAGCAAGGGAGAGGGACTGATGAACACTGAAGCTTTCTTT.

The table lists this clone with a few counts. Other DNA sequences in the sample encode the same CDR3. The V and J genes are TRBV28 and TRBJ1-2, with D hard to call. CDR3 length: 14 residues. V lost 2 bases to trimming and J lost 4 bases, with 11 bases between them. The germline V gene has CDR1 MDHEN and CDR2 SYDVKM. In nucleotides, the CDR3 is TGTGCCAGCAGTTTAGGAAGGAGGTTCTATGGCTACACCTTC. Its translation is CASSLGRRFYGYTF.

The chain joins TRBV6-1 to TRBJ1-5; D not certain. Germline CDR1 MNHNS, CDR2 SASEGT. This CDR3 is built from 14 residues. V lost 2 bases, J lost 6 bases, and 11 bases lay in between. CDR3 DNA sequence: TGTGCCAGCAGTGAACGTCTGGCCGCTCAGCCCCAGCATTTT. It yields the protein CASSERLAAQPQHF.

CDR3 protein: CASSIDRSYGYTF. Written as DNA, the CDR3 is TGTGCCAGCAGCATCGACAGGAGCTATGGCTACACCTTC. The chain joins TRBV12-3 or TRBV12-4 to TRBJ1-2; tentatively, D is TRBD1 (6 bases). This CDR3 contains 13 residues. V dropped 6 bases and J dropped 4 bases, with 12 bases sitting between them.

J is TRBJ1-1 and V is TRBV7-9; 9 bases line up with TRBD1. V was clipped by 5 bases and J by 5 bases; unmatched bases: 6. Germline V gene sequence: CDR1 SEHNR, CDR2 FQNEAQ (reference sequence). The CDR3 totals 14 residues. The CDR3: CASSTGTGLTEAFF. CDR3 sequence (DNA): TGTGCCAGCAGCACGGGGACAGGGTTAACTGAAGCTTTCTTT.

The chain has TRBV21-1 and TRBJ1-1. TRBV21-1 has pseudogene status. The CDR3 has 18 residues. The CDR3 DNA follows: TGTGCCAGCAGTTCGGGGGAGGGAAGGGCCAGTGTGAACACTGAAGCTTTCTTT. As protein: CASSSGEGRASVNTEAFF.

The rearrangement links TRBV5-8 to TRBJ1-6, with D possibly TRBD1 on 6 matching bases. The V and J ends lost 0 bases and 13 bases respectively, with 14 bases between them. Per germline, CDR1 SGHTS and CDR2 YDEGEE. The CDR3 extends over 14 amino acids. CDR3 sequence: CASSLGDRLLPLHF. CDR3 nucleotide sequence: TGTGCCAGCAGCTTGGGTGACAGGCTTCTTCCCCTCCACTTT. The full variable domain, its missing parts supplied by reference TRBV5-8 and TRBJ1-6, is EAGVTQSPTHLIKTRGQQATLRCSPISGHTSVYWYQQALGLGLQFLLWYDEGEERNRGNFPPRFSGRQFPNYSSELNVNALELEDSALYLCASSLGDRLLPLHFGNGTRLTVT.

The chain uses TRBV7-2 and TRBJ2-3, with a tentative D call TRBD2 (6 bases). Germline V gives CDR1 SGHTA, CDR2 FQGNSA. Trimming took 5 bases from V and 4 from J, leaving 16 bases between them. CDR3 length: 15 residues. Written as DNA, the CDR3 is TGTGCCAGCAGCCGGGGGTACGGAGGCTCAGATACGCAGTATTTT. Translating gives CASSRGYGGSDTQYF.

The V and J genes are TRBV7-2 and TRBJ1-3; weak D call: TRBD1 (5 bases). This CDR3 has 14 amino acids. Germline CDR1 reads SGHTA; CDR2 reads FQGNSA. Deletions cut 3 bases from V and 4 bases from J, with 10 bases between. The CDR3 DNA reads TGTGCCAGCAGCTTCTCCAGGGCAGGAAACACCATATATTTT. Its translation: CASSFSRAGNTIYF.

This clone was counted a single time. This rearrangement joins TRBV5-5 to TRBJ2-7, with a weak D call TRBD1 (5 bases). The CDR3 is 15 residues long. Trimming removed 2 bases from V and 4 bases from J, with 16 bases in between. Per germline, CDR1 SGHKS and CDR2 YYEKEE (reference sequence). Here the CDR3 reads CASSFRSDSNYEQYF. As DNA, the CDR3 is TGTGCCAGCAGCTTTAGGAGTGACAGCAATTACGAGCAGTACTTC.

The V and J genes are TRBV7-2 and TRBJ2-3; D remains unclear. Germline V gene lookup returns CDR1 SGHTA and CDR2 FQGNSA. The CDR3 length is 11 residues. The V gene lost 5 bases and the J gene lost 2 bases, with 2 bases spanning the gap. The CDR3 protein is CASSHTDTQYF. Here the CDR3 DNA reads TGTGCCAGCAGCCACACAGATACGCAGTATTTT. The variable domain in full, completed from reference TRBV7-2 and TRBJ2-3, reads GAGVSQSPSNKVTEKGKDVELRCDPISGHTALYWYRQSLGQGLEFLIYFQGNSAPDKSGLPSDRFSAERTGGSVSTLTIQRTQQEDSAVYLCASSHTDTQYFGPGTRLTVL.

The CDR3 here is CASGTSGGPSYNEQFF. CDR3 nucleotide sequence: TGTGCCAGTGGGACTAGCGGGGGACCCTCCTACAATGAGCAGTTCTTC. The chain employs TRBV10-3 and TRBJ2-1; TRBD2 matches at 14 bases. This CDR3 contains 16 residues. The J segment lost 0 bases and the V segment lost 10 bases, leaving 5 bases of the junction unmatched. CDR1 ENHRY and CDR2 SYGVKD come from the germline V gene.

DNA for the CDR3: TGTGCCACCAGTGATTACGGACAAATGCAGTTCTTC. Its translation is CATSDYGQMQFF. V gene TRBV24-1 combines with J gene TRBJ2-1, with D maybe TRBD1 (5 bases). Germline V CDR1 and CDR2: KGHDR, SFDVKD. Trimming left V 2 bases short and J 12 bases short, with 10 bases between. The CDR3 extends over 12 amino acids.